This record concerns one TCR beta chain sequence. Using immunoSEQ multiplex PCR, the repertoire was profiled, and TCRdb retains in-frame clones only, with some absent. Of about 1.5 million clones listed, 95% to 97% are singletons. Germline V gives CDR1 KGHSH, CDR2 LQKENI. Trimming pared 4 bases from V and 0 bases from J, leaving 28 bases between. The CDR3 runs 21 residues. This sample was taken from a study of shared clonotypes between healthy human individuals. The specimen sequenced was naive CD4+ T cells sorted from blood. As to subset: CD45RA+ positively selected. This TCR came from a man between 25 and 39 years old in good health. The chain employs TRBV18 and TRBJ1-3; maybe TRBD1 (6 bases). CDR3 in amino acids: CASSREGGGAKSTYSGNTIYF. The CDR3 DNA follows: TGTGCCAGCTCACGCGAAGGAGGGGGGGCGAAATCAACTTACTCTGGAAACACCATATATTTT.